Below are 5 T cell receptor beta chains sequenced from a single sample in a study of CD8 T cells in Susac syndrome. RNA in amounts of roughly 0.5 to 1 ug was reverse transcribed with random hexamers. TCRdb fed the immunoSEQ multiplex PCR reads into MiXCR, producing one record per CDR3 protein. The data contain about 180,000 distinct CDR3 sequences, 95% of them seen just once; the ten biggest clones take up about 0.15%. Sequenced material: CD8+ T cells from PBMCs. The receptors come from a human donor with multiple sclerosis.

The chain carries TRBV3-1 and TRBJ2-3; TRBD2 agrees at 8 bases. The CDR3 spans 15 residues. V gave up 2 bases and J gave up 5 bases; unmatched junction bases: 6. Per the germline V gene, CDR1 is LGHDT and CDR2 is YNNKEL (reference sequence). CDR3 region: CASSQSAGGEDTQYF. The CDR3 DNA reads TGTGCCAGCAGCCAAAGCGCGGGGGGAGAAGATACGCAGTATTTT.

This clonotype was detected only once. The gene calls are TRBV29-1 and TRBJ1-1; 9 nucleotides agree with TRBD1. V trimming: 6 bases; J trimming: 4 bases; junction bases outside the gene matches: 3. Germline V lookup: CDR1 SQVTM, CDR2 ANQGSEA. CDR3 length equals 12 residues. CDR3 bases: TGCAGCGTCGGGACAGGGTTCACTGAAGCTTTCTTT. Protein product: CSVGTGFTEAFF.

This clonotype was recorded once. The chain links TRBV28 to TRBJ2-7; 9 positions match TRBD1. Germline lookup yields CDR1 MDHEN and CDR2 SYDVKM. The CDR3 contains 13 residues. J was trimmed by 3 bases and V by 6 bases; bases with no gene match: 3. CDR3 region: CASRSGQGYEQYF. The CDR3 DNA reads TGTGCCAGCAGGTCGGGACAGGGCTACGAGCAGTACTTC.

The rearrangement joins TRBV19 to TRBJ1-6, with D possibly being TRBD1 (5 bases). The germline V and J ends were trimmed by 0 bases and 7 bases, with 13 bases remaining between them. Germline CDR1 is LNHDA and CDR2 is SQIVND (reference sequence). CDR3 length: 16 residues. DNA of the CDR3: TGTGCCAGTAGTATAGAGGATGAGGGGACCAATTCACCCCTCCACTTT. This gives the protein CASSIEDEGTNSPLHF.

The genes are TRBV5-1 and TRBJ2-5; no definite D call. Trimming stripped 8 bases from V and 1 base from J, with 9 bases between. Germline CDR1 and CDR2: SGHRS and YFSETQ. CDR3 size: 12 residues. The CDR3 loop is CARKKTQETQYF. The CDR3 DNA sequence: TGCGCCAGGAAGAAAACCCAAGAGACCCAGTACTTC.